This T cell receptor beta chain comes out of a study of cytomegalovirus exposure and HLA in healthy donors (dated by TCRdb to the late 2010s). Looking at the study overall: An earlier analysis of several hundred of the donors reported 276 Gb of sequence data and roughly 120 million unique TCR beta sequences obtained from around 170 million T cells. An early release that covered fewer than 750 HLA-typed donors contained about 290 gigabases of sequencing data and 70 million to 100 million unique TCR sequences. Of the approximately 400 genotyped donors, approximately 83% fell in the genetic ancestry cluster associated with self-reported Caucasian donors. The study aimed to test whether cataloging public T cell receptors could reveal signatures of past pathogen exposure. The study profiled the T cell repertoires of 550 to 700 subjects by immunosequencing and related them to cytomegalovirus serostatus. Along with the roughly 700-subject first cohort, a separate validation cohort of over a hundred different subjects was used. High-throughput TCR immunosequencing, statistical association of individual TCRs with disease status, and machine learning were combined to predict cytomegalovirus infection status. In a later analysis, previously published TCR beta repertoires from 550 to 750 donors were re-analyzed and high-resolution HLA genotyping was added so that TCR occurrence patterns could be studied. Rather than drawing on any new phenotypic data, the later analysis identified candidate immune exposures from TCR beta sequences and the way those sequences occurred across donors. An earlier analysis of around 640 of the donors used high-throughput TCR beta sequencing to judge whether each TCR beta V gene segment behaved as functional or pseudogenic. Alongside the repertoire data, information on donor age, sex, ethnicity and CMV serostatus was compiled. Genome-wide SNP genotypes for about 60% of the 666 donors were used in a later genetic analysis, which treated that subset as a discovery cohort. All discovery cohort repertoires had been generated on a single sequencing platform. HLA typing included class I and class II loci at four-digit resolution. Typing coverage differed by locus: A, B, C, DRB1 and DQB1 were typed in roughly 620-630 donors, DQA1 in approximately 520, DPA1 in around 610, and DPB1 in about 450. Five DR-DQ haplotypes were handled as single units for association and clustering, since linkage in the cohort was strong. Among some 410 genotyped donors of the cohort, an average of approximately 250,000 unique TCR beta nucleotide sequences were sequenced per donor, roughly 18% of them non-productive. The full study reports these points: When HLA alleles, especially DR and DQ, strongly co-occurred, attributing TCR associations to individual alleles was difficult. A later analysis associated roughly 17,000 TCR beta sequences with specific HLA alleles at a false discovery rate of 0.05. The authors suggested that the approach could potentially be generalized to other disease states and immunological phenotypes. Sequencing depth was assumed to be roughly uniform across donors in the presence/absence analyses, though that assumption may not hold. Three of the identified cytomegalovirus-associated TCR beta chains were confirmed in vitro to be specific for cytomegalovirus antigens. Because the 87-base-pair reads could not distinguish some IMGT-functional V segments, including TRBV6-2 and TRBV6-3, those segments were excluded. The classifier was reported to diagnose cytomegalovirus status with high specificity and sensitivity in both the original cohort and the validation cohort. Correlated functional status among segregating V segments might be attributable to linkage disequilibrium, but an unknown experimental factor could not be ruled out. According to a later analysis, parvovirus B19, influenza, CMV and Epstein-Barr virus appeared linked to several top co-occurrence clusters. In a later analysis, HLA-associated TCR beta chains showed more clonal expansion and lower generation probabilities than non-associated chains that were equally common. A cluster of highly shared sequence variants was judged likely to be a technical artifact of the sequencing pipeline. Because some donors lacked HLA typing at each locus, the association tests relied only on the typed subset. Immune exposure information for the cohort was limited to CMV serostatus. In an earlier analysis of some 550 of the donors, most TCR beta V segments were observed in productive rearrangements about 90% or about 30% of the time, broadly matching IMGT annotations. A further reported finding was that TCR beta sequences accurately predicted the HLA-A and HLA-B alleles for most subjects in the first cohort. A total of fewer than 200 TCR beta chains were listed by the study as associated with cytomegalovirus. According to a later genetic analysis, donors in an Asian-associated ancestry cluster had fewer N-insertions in productive TCRs than the approximately 670-donor mean. Because counts were too low, seventeen rarely observed V segments, including chromosome 9 orphons, were excluded from the earlier analysis of a few hundred of the donors. In a later analysis, TCR association rates were found to vary across HLA loci, with the most associated TCRs seen for DRB1 alleles and the fewest for HLA-C alleles. V-gene and J-gene trimming of TCR beta chains was associated with a missense DCLRE1C variant in a later genetic analysis, and the association was replicated in an independent cohort. In this cohort, only TCR beta chains were sequenced, and detectable features were limited by the absence of alpha or paired-chain data. Most TCR sequences were seen in very few donors, while some public TCRs were found in many individuals. According to a later analysis, most CMV-associated TCR beta chains appeared to be HLA-restricted, and the HLA associations seemed to be driven largely by CMV exposure.

In total, over 600 healthy bone marrow donors made up the cohort. All cohort members were sampled while nominally healthy, although unrecorded immune exposures were likely present. The donor was CMV seronegative and was included in the group of around 320 seronegative cohort members. Every donor gave a peripheral blood sample, and the peripheral blood mononuclear cells from that sample were used for TCR beta sequencing. The Qiagen DNeasy Blood Extraction Kit was used to extract genomic DNA from the blood cell samples. The library was produced with the immunoSEQ multiplex PCR assay. For the multiplex PCR, a mixture combining 60 forward primers for TCR Vbeta segments and 13 reverse primers for TCR Jbeta segments was used. The CDR3 region of rearranged TCR beta genes was amplified from genomic DNA with a multiplex PCR assay. The Illumina HiSeq System was used to sequence the amplified TCR beta libraries as 87-base-pair reads. The original methods were these. A later analysis counted about 82 million unique TCR beta chains across the 550 to 800 repertoires, and 9 million to 14 million of these chains were shared by at least two donors. A nearest-neighbor algorithm error-corrected the raw reads and collapsed the reads into unique sequences, merging closely related sequences to remove PCR and sequencing errors. Alignment of CDR3 sequences to IMGT reference sequences was used to assign V, D and J gene segments. Each retained sequence needed at least a six-nucleotide match to both a V gene segment and a J gene segment. Rearrangements were classified as productive when the CDR3 lacked stop codons and remained in frame with V and J, and all other rearrangements were classified as non-productive. CDR3 was defined by IMGT convention, running from the second conserved V-encoded cysteine to the conserved J-encoded phenylalanine. Sequences without an unambiguous match to a single V gene segment were excluded from the earlier analysis of several hundred of the donors. In an earlier analysis of some 590 of the donors, a V segment was called functional when productive rearrangements were above 56.7%, and segregating when the standard deviation between donors exceeded 5%. A statistical classification framework was developed to diagnose cytomegalovirus status using the catalog of TCR beta chain sequences. V and J gene assignment, in a later analysis, came from comparing TCR nucleotide sequences with IMGT/GENE-DB human TR gene sequences. A later analysis assigned CDR3 sequences and most-parsimonious VDJ recombination scenarios with the TCRdist pipeline. A later analysis defined each TCR beta chain by its CDR3 amino acid sequence plus V-gene family, and excluded reads lacking a unique V-gene family. A later analysis removed roughly 590 highly shared, low-generation-probability nucleotide sequences to deal with suspected cross-contamination and a sequencing artifact. A later analysis calculated a clonal expansion index for each public chain from normalized within-repertoire ranks of inferred template counts. A later analysis computed generation probabilities with a VDJ recombination model fitted to out-of-frame rearrangements, and checked the results against IGoR. A later analysis scored TCR-TCR, TCR-HLA and TCR-CMV co-occurrence with hypergeometric tests, applying a repertoire-size bias correction to TCR pairs. To estimate false discovery rates, a later analysis permuted the HLA or CMV assignments 20 times. In a later analysis, co-occurring TCRs were grouped with DBSCAN, and TCRdist sequence similarity was added when clustering was performed within HLA-allele-positive subsets. Repertoires with fewer than 30,000 or more than 120,000 public chains were left out of co-occurrence clustering, as were five repertoires with anomalous nucleotide sharing. Drawn from immuneACCESS, this table holds only the in-frame rearrangements with V and J called that TCRdb kept. Clones are partly lost; checked studies trace under half to an unresolved V gene and leave the rest unexplained. That table supplies the V and J calls and clone size; D and trimming were determined from the DNA. Here the sample has almost 200,000 clones; roughly 79% occur a single time. Together, the top ten hold approximately 2.1% of the sample.

Relative to germline, V is missing 5 bases and J is missing 9 bases, with 6 bases of the junction outside any gene match. The CDR3 runs 14 amino acids, cysteine and phenylalanine included. CDR3 DNA is the only sequence kept; it has 42 bases, read in frame from the first base. CDR1 MNHEY and CDR2 SVGAGI are derived from the germline V gene. This clone showed up just once. Its specific antigen is unknown. Base-call qualities are not available, and no considerably larger clone is one nucleotide away. This sequence uses TRBV6-5 and TRBJ1-6; 8 bases in the junction line up with TRBD1. The origin of this receptor is a man younger than 45 in good health and CMV-seronegative. Material for sequencing was PBMCs. In nucleotide form, the sequence is TGTGCCAGCAGTAGACAGGGGAGGGGTTCACCCCTCCACTTT. This is translated as CASSRQGRGSPLHF.